This T cell receptor (beta chain) was recovered during a study of shared clonotypes between healthy human individuals. Trimming stripped 2 bases from V and 2 bases from J, with 10 bases between. Per germline, CDR1 LNHDA and CDR2 SQIVND (reference sequence). The CDR3 runs to 14 residues. Terminally differentiated effector memory CD45RA+ cells were excluded from the naive CD8 cells, which were CD45RO-negative and positively selected for CCR7. Comment on this clone: Its antigen is unknown.

Findings and limits, study-wide: Across four donors, naive CD4 shared about 5%, naive CD8 more than 3%, memory CD4 roughly 2.5%, memory CD8 0.4%.

It was at deep level that the assay was run. In the original processing: Without quality scores, immunoSEQ junctional reads could not be filtered like full-length reads. Profiled with immunoSEQ multiplex PCR; TCRdb holds only in-frame clones, not every one. The V and J calls and the clone size are those of that table, but D and trimming were determined from the DNA. The sample has about 1.9 million clones, around 93% seen once. The V call is TRBV19, the J call TRBJ2-7; no definite D call. Sequenced material: naive CD8+ T cells from PBMCs. The receptor was derived from a man aged 18 to 29 in good health. Some clones in this sample may be carry-over from other donors' samples. CDR3 amino acids: CASSIMLGAYEQYF. For the CDR3, the DNA is TGTGCCAGTAGTATAATGTTGGGCGCCTACGAGCAGTACTTC.